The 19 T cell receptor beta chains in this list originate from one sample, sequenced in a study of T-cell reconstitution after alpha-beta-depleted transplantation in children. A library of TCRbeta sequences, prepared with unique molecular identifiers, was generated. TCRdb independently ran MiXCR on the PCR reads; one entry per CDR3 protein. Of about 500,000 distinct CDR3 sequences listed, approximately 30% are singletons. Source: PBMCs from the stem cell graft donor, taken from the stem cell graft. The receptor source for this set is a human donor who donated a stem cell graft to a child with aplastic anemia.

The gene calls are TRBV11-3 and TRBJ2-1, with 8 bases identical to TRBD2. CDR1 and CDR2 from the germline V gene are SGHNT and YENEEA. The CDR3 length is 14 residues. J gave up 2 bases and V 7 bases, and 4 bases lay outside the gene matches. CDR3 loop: CASTRTSPYNEQFF. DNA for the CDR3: TGTGCCAGCACCAGGACTAGCCCCTACAATGAGCAGTTCTTC. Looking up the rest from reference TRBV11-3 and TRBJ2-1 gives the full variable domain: EAGVVQSPRYKIIEKKQPVAFWCNPISGHNTLYWYLQNLGQGPELLIRYENEEAVDDSQLPKDRFSAERLKGVDSTLKIQPAELGDSAVYLCASTRTSPYNEQFFGPGTRLTVL.

The CDR3 spells CASSQEGDTEAFF. The CDR3 DNA reads TGTGCCAGCAGCCAAGAAGGGGACACTGAAGCTTTCTTT. V gene TRBV4-2 combines with J gene TRBJ1-1; tentatively, D is TRBD1 (5 bases). V lost 0 bases to trimming and J lost 3 bases, with 5 bases between them. Germline V gives CDR1 LGHNA, CDR2 YNFKEQ. The CDR3 covers 13 residues.

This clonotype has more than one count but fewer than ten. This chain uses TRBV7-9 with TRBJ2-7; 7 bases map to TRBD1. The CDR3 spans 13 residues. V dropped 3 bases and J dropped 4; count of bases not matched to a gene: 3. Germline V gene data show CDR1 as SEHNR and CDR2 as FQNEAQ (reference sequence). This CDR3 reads CASSFGQVYEQYV. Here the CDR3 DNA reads TGTGCCAGCAGCTTTGGACAGGTTTACGAGCAGTACGTC.

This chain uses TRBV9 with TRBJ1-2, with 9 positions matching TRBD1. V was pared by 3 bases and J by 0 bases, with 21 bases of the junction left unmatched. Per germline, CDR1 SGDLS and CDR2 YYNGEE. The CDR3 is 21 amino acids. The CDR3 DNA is TGTGCCAGCAGCGGAGGGACAGGGAGGAAGGTTGAGTCTGGTTCTAACTATGGCTACACCTTC. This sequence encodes CASSGGTGRKVESGSNYGYTF.

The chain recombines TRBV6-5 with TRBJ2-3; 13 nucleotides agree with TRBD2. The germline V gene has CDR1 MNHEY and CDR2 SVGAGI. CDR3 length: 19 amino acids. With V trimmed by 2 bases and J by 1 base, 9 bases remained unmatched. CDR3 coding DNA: TGTGCCAGCAGTTACCACGGGACTAGCGGGGACATTGGCACAGATACGCAGTATTTT. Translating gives CASSYHGTSGDIGTDTQYF.

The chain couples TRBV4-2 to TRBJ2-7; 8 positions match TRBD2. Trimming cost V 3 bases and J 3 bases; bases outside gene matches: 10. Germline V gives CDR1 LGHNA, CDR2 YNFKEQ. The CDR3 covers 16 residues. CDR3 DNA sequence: TGTGCCAGCAGCCATCTCATAGCGGGATCCCTCTACGAGCAGTACTTC. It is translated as CASSHLIAGSLYEQYF.

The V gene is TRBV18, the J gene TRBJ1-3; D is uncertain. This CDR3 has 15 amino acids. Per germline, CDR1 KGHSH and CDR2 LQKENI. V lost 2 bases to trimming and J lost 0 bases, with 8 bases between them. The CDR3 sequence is CASSPKADSGNTIYF. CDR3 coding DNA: TGTGCCAGCTCACCAAAGGCGGACTCTGGAAACACCATATATTTT.

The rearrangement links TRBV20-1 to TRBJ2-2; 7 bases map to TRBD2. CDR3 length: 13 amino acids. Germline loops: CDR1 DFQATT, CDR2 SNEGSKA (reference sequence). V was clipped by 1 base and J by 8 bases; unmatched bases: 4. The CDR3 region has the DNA TGCAGTGCTAGAGGGACTAGTGAAGGGGAGCTGTTTTTT. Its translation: CSARGTSEGELFF.

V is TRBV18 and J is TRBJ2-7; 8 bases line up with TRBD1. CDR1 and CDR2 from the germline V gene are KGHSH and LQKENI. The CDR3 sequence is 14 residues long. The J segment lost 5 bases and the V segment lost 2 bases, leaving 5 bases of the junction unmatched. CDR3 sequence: CASSPGDRRDEQYF. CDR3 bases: TGTGCCAGCTCACCAGGGGACAGGCGAGACGAGCAGTACTTC.

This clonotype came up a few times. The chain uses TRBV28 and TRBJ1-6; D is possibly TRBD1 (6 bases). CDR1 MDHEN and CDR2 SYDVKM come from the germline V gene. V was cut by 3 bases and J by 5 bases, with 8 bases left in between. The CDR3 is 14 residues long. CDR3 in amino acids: CASSFRGNNSPLHF. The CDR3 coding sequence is TGTGCCAGCAGTTTTAGGGGGAATAATTCACCCCTCCACTTT.

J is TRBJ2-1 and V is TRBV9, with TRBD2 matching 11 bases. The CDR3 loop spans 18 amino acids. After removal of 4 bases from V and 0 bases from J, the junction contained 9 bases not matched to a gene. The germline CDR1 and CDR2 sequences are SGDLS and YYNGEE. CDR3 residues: CASSLGASGRSSYNEQFF. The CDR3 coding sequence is TGTGCCAGCAGCCTCGGGGCTAGCGGGAGGAGCTCCTACAATGAGCAGTTCTTC.

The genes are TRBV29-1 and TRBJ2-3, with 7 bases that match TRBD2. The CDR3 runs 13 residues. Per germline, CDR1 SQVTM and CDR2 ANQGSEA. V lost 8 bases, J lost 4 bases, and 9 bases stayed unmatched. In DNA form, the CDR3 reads TGCAGCTGGAGGGAGGGGTGGGCAGATACGCAGTATTTT. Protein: CSWREGWADTQYF.

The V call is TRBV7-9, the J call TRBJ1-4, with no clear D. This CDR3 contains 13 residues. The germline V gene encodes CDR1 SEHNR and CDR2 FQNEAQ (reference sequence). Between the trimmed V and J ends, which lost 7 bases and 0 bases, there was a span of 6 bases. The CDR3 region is CASKGSTNEKLFF. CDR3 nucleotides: TGTGCCAGCAAAGGGTCAACTAATGAAAAACTGTTTTTT.

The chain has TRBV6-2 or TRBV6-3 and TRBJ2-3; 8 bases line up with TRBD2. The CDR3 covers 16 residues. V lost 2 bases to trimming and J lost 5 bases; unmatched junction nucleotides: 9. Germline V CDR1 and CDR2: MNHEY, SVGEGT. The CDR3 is CASSYHSGIRGDTQYF. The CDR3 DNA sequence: TGTGCCAGCAGTTACCATAGCGGGATTAGGGGAGATACGCAGTATTTT.

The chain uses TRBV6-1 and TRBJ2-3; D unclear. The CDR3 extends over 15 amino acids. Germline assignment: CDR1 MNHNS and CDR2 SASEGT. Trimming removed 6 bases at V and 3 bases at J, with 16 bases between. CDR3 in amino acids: CASRQQPSITDTQYF. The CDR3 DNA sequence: TGTGCCAGCAGACAGCAACCCAGTATTACAGATACGCAGTATTTT.

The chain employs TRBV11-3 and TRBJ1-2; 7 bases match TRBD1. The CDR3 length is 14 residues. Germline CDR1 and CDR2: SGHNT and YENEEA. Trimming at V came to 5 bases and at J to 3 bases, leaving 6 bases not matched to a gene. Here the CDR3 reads CASSRGDSHYGYTF. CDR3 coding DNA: TGTGCCAGCAGCCGAGGGGACAGTCACTATGGCTACACCTTC.

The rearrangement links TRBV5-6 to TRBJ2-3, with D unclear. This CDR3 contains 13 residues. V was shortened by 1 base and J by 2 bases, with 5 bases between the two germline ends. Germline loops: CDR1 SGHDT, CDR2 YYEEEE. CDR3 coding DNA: TGTGCCAGCAGCTTGAAGTACACAGATACGCAGTATTTT. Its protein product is CASSLKYTDTQYF. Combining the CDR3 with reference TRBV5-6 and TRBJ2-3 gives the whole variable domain DAGVTQSPTHLIKTRGQQVTLRCSPKSGHDTVSWYQQALGQGPQFIFQYYEEEERQRGNFPDRFSGHQFPNYSSELNVNALLLGDSALYLCASSLKYTDTQYFGPGTRLTVL.

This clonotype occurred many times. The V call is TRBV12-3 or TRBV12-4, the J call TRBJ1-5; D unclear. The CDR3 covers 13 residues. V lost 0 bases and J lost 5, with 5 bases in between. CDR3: CASSLARDQPQHF. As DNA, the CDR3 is TGTGCCAGCAGTTTAGCCCGGGATCAGCCCCAGCATTTT.

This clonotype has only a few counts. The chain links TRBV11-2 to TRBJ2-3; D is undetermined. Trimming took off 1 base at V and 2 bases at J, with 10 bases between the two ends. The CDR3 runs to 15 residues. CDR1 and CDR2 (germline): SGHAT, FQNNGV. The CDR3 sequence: CASSLVGMNTDTQYF. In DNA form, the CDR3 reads TGTGCCAGCAGCTTAGTGGGGATGAACACAGATACGCAGTATTTT.